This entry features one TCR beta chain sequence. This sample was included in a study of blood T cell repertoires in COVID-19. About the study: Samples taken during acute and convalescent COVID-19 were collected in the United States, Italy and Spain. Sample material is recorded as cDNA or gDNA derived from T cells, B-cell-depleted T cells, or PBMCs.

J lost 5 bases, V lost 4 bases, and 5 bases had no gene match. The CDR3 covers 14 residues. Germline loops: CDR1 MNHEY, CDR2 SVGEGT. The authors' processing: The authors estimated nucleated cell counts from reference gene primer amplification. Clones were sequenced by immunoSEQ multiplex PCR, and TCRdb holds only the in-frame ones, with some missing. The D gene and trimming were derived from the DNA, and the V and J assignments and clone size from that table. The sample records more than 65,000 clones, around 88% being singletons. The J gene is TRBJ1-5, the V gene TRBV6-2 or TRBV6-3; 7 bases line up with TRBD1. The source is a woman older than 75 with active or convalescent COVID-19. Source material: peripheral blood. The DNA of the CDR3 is TGTGCCAGCAGTTCAGGGGGGACGGATCAGCCCCAGCATTTT. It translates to CASSSGGTDQPQHF.